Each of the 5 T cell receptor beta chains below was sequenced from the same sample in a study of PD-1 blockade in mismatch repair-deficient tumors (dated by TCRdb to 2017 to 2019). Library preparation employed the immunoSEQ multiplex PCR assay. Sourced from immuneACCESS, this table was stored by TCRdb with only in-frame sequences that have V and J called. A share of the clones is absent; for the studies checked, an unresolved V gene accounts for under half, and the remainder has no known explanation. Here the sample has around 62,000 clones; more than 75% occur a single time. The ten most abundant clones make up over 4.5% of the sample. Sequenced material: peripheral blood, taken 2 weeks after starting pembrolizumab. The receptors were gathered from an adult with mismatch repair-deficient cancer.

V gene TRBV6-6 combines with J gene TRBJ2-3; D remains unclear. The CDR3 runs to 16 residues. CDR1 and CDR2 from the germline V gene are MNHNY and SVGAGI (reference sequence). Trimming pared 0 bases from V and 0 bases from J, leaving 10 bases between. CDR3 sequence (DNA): TGTGCCAGCAGTTACTCGAGCGCTAGGAGCACAGATACGCAGTATTTT. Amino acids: CASSYSSARSTDTQYF.

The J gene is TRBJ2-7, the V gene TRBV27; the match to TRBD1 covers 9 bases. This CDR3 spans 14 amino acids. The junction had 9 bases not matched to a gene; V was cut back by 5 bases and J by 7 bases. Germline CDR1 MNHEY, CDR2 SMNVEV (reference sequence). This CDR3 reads CASSSTGGAGEQYF. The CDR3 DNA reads TGTGCCAGCAGTAGTACAGGGGGCGCGGGGGAGCAGTACTTC.

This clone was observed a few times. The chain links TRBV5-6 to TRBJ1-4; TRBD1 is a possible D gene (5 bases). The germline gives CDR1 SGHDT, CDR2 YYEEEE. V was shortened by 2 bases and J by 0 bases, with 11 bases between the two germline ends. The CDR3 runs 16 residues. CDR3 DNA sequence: TGTGCCAGCAGCTTTGGCACAGGAACAACTAATGAAAAACTGTTTTTT. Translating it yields CASSFGTGTTNEKLFF.

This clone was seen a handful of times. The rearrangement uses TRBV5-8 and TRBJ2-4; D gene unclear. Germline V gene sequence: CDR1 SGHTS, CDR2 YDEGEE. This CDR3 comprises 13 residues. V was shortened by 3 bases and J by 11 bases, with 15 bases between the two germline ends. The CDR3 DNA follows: TGTGCCAGCAGCTCGACTCGGCCAGCTCTTCAGTACTTC. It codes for CASSSTRPALQYF. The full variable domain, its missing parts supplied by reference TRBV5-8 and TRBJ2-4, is EAGVTQSPTHLIKTRGQQATLRCSPISGHTSVYWYQQALGLGLQFLLWYDEGEERNRGNFPPRFSGRQFPNYSSELNVNALELEDSALYLCASSSTRPALQYFGAGTRLSVL.

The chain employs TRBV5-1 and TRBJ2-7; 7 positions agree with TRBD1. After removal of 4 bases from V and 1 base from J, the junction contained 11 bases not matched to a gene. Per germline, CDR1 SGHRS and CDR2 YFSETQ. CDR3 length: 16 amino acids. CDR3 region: CASSRGVGDSSYEQYF. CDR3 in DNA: TGCGCCAGCAGCCGAGGAGTGGGGGACAGTTCCTACGAGCAGTACTTC.